This TCR beta chain derives from a study of T cell changes during pregnancy in multiple sclerosis. CDR1 and CDR2 (germline): LNHDA, SQIVND (reference sequence). The CDR3 extends over 12 amino acids. The V and J ends lost 10 bases and 4 bases respectively, with 13 bases between them. Profiled with immunoSEQ multiplex PCR; TCRdb holds only in-frame clones, not every one. The sample has about 44,000 clones; roughly 95% are singletons. This sequence originates from a female donor with multiple sclerosis, enrolled in a pregnancy study. The starting material was peripheral blood, obtained in the second trimester of pregnancy. This chain uses TRBV19 with TRBJ1-2, with D tentatively TRBD1 (6 bases). The CDR3: CATRTASYGYTF. Here the CDR3 DNA reads TGTGCCACCAGGACAGCGAGCTATGGCTACACCTTC.